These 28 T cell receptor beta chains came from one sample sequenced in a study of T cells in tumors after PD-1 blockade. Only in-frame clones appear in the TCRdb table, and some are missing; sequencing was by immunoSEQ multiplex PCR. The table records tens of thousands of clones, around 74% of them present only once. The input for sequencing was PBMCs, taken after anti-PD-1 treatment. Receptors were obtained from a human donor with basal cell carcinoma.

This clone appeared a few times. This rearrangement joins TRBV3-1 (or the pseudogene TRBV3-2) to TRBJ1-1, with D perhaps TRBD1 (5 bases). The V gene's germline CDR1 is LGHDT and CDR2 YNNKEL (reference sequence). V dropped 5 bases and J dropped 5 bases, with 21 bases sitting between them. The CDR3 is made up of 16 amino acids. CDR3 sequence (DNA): TGTGCCAGCAGCTACCTCCCGGGGCAAGGGAGTACTGAAGCTTTCTTT. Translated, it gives CASSYLPGQGSTEAFF.

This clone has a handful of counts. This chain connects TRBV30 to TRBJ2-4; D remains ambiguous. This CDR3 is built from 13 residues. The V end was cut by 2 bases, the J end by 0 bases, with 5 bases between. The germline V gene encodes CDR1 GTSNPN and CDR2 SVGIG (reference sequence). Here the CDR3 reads CAWSMQAKNIQYF. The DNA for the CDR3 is TGTGCCTGGAGTATGCAAGCCAAAAACATTCAGTACTTC.

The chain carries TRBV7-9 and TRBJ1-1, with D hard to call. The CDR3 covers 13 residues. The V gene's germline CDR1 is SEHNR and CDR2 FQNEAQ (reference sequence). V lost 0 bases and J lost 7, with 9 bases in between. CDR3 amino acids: CASSLAGGNEAFF. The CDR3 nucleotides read TGTGCCAGCAGCTTAGCCGGAGGCAATGAAGCTTTCTTT.

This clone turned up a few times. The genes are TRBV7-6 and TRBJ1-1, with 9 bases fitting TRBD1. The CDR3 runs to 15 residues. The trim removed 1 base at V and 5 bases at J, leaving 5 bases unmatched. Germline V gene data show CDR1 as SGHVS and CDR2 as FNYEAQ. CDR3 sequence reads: CASSLVETGGTEAFF. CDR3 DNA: TGTGCCAGCAGCTTAGTAGAGACAGGGGGTACTGAAGCTTTCTTT.

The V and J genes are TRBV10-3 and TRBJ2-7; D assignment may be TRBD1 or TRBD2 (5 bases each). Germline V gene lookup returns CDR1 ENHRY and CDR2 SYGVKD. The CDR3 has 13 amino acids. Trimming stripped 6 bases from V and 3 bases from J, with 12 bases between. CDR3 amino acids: CAISSGGGYEQYF. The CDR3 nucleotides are TGTGCCATCAGCTCAGGTGGGGGCTACGAGCAGTACTTC.

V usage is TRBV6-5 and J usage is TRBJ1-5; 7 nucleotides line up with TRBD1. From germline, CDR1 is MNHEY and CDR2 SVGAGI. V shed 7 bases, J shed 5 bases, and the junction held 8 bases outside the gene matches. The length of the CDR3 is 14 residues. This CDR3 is CASTIQGRDQPQHF. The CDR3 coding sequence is TGTGCCAGCACGATACAGGGGAGGGATCAGCCCCAGCATTTT.

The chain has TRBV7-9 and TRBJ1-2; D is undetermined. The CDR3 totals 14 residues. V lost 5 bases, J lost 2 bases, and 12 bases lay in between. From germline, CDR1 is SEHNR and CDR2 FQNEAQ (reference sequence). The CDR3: CASSPLTVNYGYTF. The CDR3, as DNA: TGTGCCAGCAGCCCCCTCACAGTCAACTATGGCTACACCTTC.

The CDR3 reads CASSLSQGNTEAFF. As DNA, the CDR3 is TGTGCCAGCAGCTTGTCGCAGGGGAACACTGAAGCTTTCTTT. The V and J genes are TRBV5-5 and TRBJ1-1; weak D call: TRBD1 (5 bases). This CDR3 is built from 14 residues. V lost 1 base and J lost 1, with 8 bases in between. CDR1 is SGHKS and CDR2 is YYEKEE in the germline V gene (reference sequence).

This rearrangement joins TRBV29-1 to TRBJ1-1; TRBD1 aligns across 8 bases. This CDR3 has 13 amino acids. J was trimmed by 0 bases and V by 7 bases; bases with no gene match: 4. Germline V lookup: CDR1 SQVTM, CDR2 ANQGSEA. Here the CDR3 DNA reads TGCAGCGCTTGGACAGGGCTGAACACTGAAGCTTTCTTT. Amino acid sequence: CSAWTGLNTEAFF.

The CDR3, as DNA: TGTGCCAGCAGACCAGACGGGGCTGGGGCCAACGTCCTGACTTTC. It translates to CASRPDGAGANVLTF. The chain carries TRBV27 and TRBJ2-6; TRBD2 is a possible D gene (5 bases). V lost 6 bases, J lost 2 bases, and 11 bases lay in between. CDR3 length equals 15 residues. CDR1 is MNHEY and CDR2 is SMNVEV in the germline V gene (reference sequence).

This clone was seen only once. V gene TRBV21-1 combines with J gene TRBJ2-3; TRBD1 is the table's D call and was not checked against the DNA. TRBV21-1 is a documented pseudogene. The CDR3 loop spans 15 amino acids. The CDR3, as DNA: TGTGCCAGCAGCAAAAAAGGCAGGTTCACAGATACGCAGTATTTT. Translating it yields CASSKKGRFTDTQYF.

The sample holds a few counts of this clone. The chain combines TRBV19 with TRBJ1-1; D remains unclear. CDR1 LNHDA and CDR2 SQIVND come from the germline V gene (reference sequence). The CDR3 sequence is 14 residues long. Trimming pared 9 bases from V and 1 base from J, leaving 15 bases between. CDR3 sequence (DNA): TGTGCCAGCACCACTTTCATTTGGAACACTGAAGCTTTCTTT. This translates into CASTTFIWNTEAFF.

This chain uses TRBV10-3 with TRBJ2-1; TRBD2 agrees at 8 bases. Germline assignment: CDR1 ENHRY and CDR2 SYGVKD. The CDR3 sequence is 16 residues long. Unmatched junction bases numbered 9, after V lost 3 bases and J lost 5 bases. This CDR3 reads CAISDNDGTRDNEQFF. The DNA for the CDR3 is TGTGCCATCAGTGATAATGACGGGACTAGGGACAATGAGCAGTTCTTC.

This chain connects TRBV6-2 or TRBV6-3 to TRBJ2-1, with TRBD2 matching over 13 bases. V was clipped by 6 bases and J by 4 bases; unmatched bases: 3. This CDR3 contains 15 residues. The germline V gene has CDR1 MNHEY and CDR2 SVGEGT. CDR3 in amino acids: CASSPTSGGYNEQFF. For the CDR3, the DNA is TGTGCCAGCAGCCCGACTAGCGGGGGGTACAATGAGCAGTTCTTC.

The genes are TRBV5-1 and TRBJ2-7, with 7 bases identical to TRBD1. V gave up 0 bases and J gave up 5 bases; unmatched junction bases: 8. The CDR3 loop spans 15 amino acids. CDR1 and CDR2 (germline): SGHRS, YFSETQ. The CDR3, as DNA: TGCGCCAGCAGCTTGGTGCAGGGGGACCGGGACGAGCAGTACTTC. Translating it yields CASSLVQGDRDEQYF.

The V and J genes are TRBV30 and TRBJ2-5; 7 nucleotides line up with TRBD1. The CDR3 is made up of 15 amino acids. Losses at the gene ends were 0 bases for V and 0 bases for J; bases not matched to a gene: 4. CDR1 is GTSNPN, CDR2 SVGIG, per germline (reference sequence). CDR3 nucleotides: TGTGCCTGGAGTGTAGGCGACAGGGACCAAGAGACCCAGTACTTC. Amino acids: CAWSVGDRDQETQYF.

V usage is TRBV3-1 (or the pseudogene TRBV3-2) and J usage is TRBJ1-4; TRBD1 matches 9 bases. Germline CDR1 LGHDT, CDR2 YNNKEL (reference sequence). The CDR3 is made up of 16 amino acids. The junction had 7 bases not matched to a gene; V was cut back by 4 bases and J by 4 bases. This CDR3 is CASSPRQGGVNEKLFF. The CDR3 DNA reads TGTGCCAGCAGCCCGCGACAGGGGGGAGTTAATGAAAAACTGTTTTTT.

CDR3 in amino acids: CASSWGSQPQHF. The CDR3 DNA sequence: TGTGCCAGCAGTTGGGGCAGTCAGCCCCAGCATTTT. This sequence joins TRBV12-3 or TRBV12-4 and TRBJ1-5; perhaps TRBD1 as D (5 bases). The CDR3 sequence is 12 residues long. Trimming took off 4 bases at V and 6 bases at J, with 7 bases between the two ends.

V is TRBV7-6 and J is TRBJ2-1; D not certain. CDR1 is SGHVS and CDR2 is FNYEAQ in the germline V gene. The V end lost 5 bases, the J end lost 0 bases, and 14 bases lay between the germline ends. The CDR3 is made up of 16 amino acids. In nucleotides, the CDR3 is TGTGCCAGCAGCGGTAGGTCATCCGTCTCCTACAATGAGCAGTTCTTC. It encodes CASSGRSSVSYNEQFF. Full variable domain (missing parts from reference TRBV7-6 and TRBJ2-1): GAGVSQSPRYKVTKRGQDVALRCDPISGHVSLYWYRQALGQGPEFLTYFNYEAQQDKSGLPNDRFSAERPEGSISTLTIQRTEQRDSAMYRCASSGRSSVSYNEQFFGPGTRLTVL.

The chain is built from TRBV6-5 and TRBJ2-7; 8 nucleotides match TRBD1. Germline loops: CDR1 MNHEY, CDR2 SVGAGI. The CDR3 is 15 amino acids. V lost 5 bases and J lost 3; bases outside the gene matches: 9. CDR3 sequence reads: CASSPGQGGVYEQYF. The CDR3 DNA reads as TGTGCCAGCAGTCCTGGACAGGGCGGGGTCTACGAGCAGTACTTC.

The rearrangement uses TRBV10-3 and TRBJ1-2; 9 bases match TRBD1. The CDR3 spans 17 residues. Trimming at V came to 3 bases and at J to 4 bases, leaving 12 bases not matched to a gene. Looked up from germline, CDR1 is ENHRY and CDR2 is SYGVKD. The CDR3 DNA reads TGTGCCATCAGTGACCTAGTAAAGGGACAGGGAAGCTATGGCTACACCTTC. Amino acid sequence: CAISDLVKGQGSYGYTF.

This chain's CDR3 is CASSLGSTNEQFF. The CDR3 region has the DNA TGTGCCAGCAGCTTAGGCTCAACCAATGAGCAGTTCTTC. The chain links TRBV7-9 to TRBJ2-1, with D unresolved. The CDR3 totals 13 residues. Deletions cut 1 base from V and 6 bases from J, with 7 bases between. Per germline, CDR1 SEHNR and CDR2 FQNEAQ (reference sequence).

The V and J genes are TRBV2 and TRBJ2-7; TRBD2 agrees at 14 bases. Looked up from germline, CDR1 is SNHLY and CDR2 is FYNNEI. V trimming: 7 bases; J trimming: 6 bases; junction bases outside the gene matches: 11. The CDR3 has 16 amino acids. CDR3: CASNSPSGLAGAEQYF. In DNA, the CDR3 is TGTGCCAGCAACTCTCCTTCGGGACTAGCGGGGGCCGAGCAGTACTTC.

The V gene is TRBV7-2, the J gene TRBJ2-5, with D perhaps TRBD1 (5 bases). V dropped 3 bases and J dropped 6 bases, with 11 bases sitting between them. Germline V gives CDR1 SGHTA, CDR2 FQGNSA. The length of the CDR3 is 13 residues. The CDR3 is CASSFKGVKTQYF. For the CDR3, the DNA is TGTGCCAGCAGCTTCAAAGGGGTGAAGACCCAGTACTTC.

The CDR3 nucleotides read TGCAGTGCTAGTGGCGAAAGGGTTCAGGGTGAGCAGTTCTTC. Its protein product is CSASGERVQGEQFF. The chain recombines TRBV20-1 with TRBJ2-1, with D possibly matching TRBD1 (5 bases). The germline gives CDR1 DFQATT, CDR2 SNEGSKA (reference sequence). The CDR3 covers 14 residues. The V end was cut by 3 bases, the J end by 9 bases, with 18 bases between.

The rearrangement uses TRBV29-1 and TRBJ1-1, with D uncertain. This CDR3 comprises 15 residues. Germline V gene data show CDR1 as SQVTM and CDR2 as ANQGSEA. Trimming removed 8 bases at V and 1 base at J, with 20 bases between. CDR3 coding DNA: TGCAGCTTCACATTATCGAGGTTGGGGAACACTGAAGCTTTCTTT. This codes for CSFTLSRLGNTEAFF.

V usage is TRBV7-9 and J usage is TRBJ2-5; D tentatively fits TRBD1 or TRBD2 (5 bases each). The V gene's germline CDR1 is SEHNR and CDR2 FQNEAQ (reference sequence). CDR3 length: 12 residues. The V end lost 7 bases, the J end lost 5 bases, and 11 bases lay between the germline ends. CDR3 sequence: CASTDEGETQYF. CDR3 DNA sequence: TGTGCCAGCACCGACGAGGGGGAGACCCAGTACTTC.

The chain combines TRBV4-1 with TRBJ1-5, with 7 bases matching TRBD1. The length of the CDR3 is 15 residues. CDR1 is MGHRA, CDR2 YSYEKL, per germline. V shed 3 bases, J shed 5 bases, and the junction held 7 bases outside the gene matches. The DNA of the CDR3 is TGCGCCAGCAGCCAGCACCAAACAGGGGATCAGCCCCAGCATTTT. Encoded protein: CASSQHQTGDQPQHF.